This TCR beta chain came from a study of vaccination effects on CD4 cells after COVID-19. With the ViraFEST assay, the study expanded antigen-specific CD4+ T cells using viral peptide pools, then sequenced them. Cultured cells yielded isolated CD4+ T cells after less than 11 days. Germline CDR1 and CDR2: ENHRY and SYGVKD. This CDR3 region has 14 residues. Trimming cost V 4 bases and J 2 bases; bases outside gene matches: 2. Profiling relied on immunoSEQ multiplex PCR, and the TCRdb table lists in-frame clones only, not all of them. The data show 55,000 to 70,000 clones, roughly four fifths seen once. Points on this clone: Antigen specificity is unknown.

Sequences were derived from CD4+ T cells from PBMCs cultured with HCoV-229E spike peptides, sampled before COVID-19 vaccination. The chain recombines TRBV10-3 with TRBJ2-5, with TRBD1 matching over 9 bases. This sequence was found in a human donor who received a COVID-19 vaccine. The DNA for the CDR3 is TGTGCCATCAGTGCCGGGACAGGGCAAGAGACCCAGTACTTC. Translated: CAISAGTGQETQYF.